Listed here are 9 T cell receptor beta chains from one sample, sequenced in a study of cytomegalovirus exposure and HLA in healthy donors. The PCR ran on 60 Vbeta and 13 Jbeta primers. This table comes from immunoSEQ multiplex PCR, and its TCRdb copy is limited to in-frame clones, with some not included. This table holds around 190,000 clones, roughly 77% found once. Input material: PBMCs. Source of these receptors: a man aged 35 to 55 in good health and CMV-seropositive.

The chain has TRBV7-8 and TRBJ2-5, with D maybe TRBD1 (6 bases). From germline, CDR1 is SGHVS and CDR2 FQNEAQ. V dropped 6 bases and J dropped 5 bases, with 10 bases sitting between them. The CDR3 consists of 12 residues. CDR3 nucleotides: TGTGCCAGCAGGAGGGGGTTGGAGACCCAGTACTTC. It translates to CASRRGLETQYF.

This chain connects TRBV7-8 to TRBJ2-7, with 7 bases fitting TRBD1. With 5 bases clipped from V and 0 bases from J, the junction kept 10 bases outside the gene matches. This CDR3 has 16 amino acids. Germline CDR1 is SGHVS and CDR2 is FQNEAQ. The CDR3 region is CASSPRDRVGSYEQYF. In nucleotides, the CDR3 is TGTGCCAGCAGCCCGCGCGACAGGGTGGGCTCCTACGAGCAGTACTTC. Drawing the rest from reference TRBV7-8 and TRBJ2-7, the complete variable domain is GAGVSQSPRYKVAKRGQDVALRCDPISGHVSLFWYQQALGQGPEFLTYFQNEAQLDKSGLPSDRFFAERPEGSVSTLKIQRTQQEDSAVYLCASSPRDRVGSYEQYFGPGTRLTVT.

The chain links TRBV7-3 to TRBJ2-1; TRBD2 matches at 13 bases. The CDR3 extends over 15 amino acids. Germline V gene lookup returns CDR1 SGHTA and CDR2 FQGTGA. After removal of 2 bases from V and 6 bases from J, the junction contained 1 base not matched to a gene. The CDR3 loop reads CASSLGLAGVNEQFF. The CDR3 nucleotides are TGTGCCAGCAGCTTAGGACTAGCGGGAGTCAATGAGCAGTTCTTC.

This clone was detected only once. The CDR3 spells CASSQEFPGTGELFF. As DNA, the CDR3 is TGCGCCAGCAGCCAAGAATTCCCGGGGACCGGGGAGCTGTTTTTT. The rearrangement joins TRBV4-3 to TRBJ2-2; possible D gene TRBD2, 5 bases. The CDR3 extends over 15 amino acids. The germline V gene encodes CDR1 LGHNA and CDR2 YSLEER. Trimming cost V 0 bases and J 5 bases, with 10 bases left between them.

The chain carries TRBV7-9 and TRBJ1-5; unclear D gene. The CDR3 length is 14 residues. Trimming cost V 2 bases and J 2 bases, with 7 bases left between them. Germline CDR1 SEHNR, CDR2 FQNEAQ (reference sequence). The CDR3 DNA is TGTGCCAGCAGCTTACCCGGGGGCAATCAGCCCCAGCATTTT. Protein: CASSLPGGNQPQHF. Variable domain in full (rest from reference TRBV7-9 and TRBJ1-5): DTGVSQNPRHKITKRGQNVTFRCDPISEHNRLYWYRQTLGQGPEFLTYFQNEAQLEKSRLLSDRFSAERPKGSFSTLEIQRTEQGDSAMYLCASSLPGGNQPQHFGDGTRLSIL.

The gene calls are TRBV7-9 and TRBJ2-7; possible D gene TRBD2, 6 bases. V lost 5 bases and J 4 bases, leaving 18 bases between the germline ends. Per germline, CDR1 SEHNR and CDR2 FQNEAQ (reference sequence). CDR3 size: 15 residues. The CDR3 DNA reads TGTGCCAGCAGCCAATTTACGGGGGAGAATTACGAGCAGTACTTC. Protein: CASSQFTGENYEQYF.

The J gene is TRBJ2-2, the V gene TRBV15, with D tentatively TRBD2 (6 bases). The V gene's germline CDR1 is LNHNV and CDR2 YYDKDF (reference sequence). This CDR3 is built from 16 residues. Between the trimmed V and J ends, which lost 1 base and 6 bases, there was a span of 15 bases. The CDR3 DNA follows: TGTGCCACCAGCAGAGGGTGGGCCGGGGAGGCCGGGGAGCTGTTTTTT. It is translated as CATSRGWAGEAGELFF.

The chain combines TRBV30 with TRBJ1-5, with TRBD1 identical over 8 bases. J was trimmed by 7 bases and V by 3 bases; bases with no gene match: 5. The CDR3 has 13 amino acids. Germline lookup yields CDR1 GTSNPN and CDR2 SVGIG (reference sequence). In DNA, the CDR3 is TGTGCCTGGAGCCGACAGGGGATCCAGCCCCAGCATTTT. The encoded protein is CAWSRQGIQPQHF. Full variable domain (missing parts from reference TRBV30 and TRBJ1-5): SQTIHQWPATLVQPVGSPLSLECTVEGTSNPNLYWYRQAAGRGLQLLFYSVGIGQISSEVPQNLSASRPQDRQFILSSKKLLLSDSGFYLCAWSRQGIQPQHFGDGTRLSIL.

The CDR3 loop is CASHGQNSGNTIYF. The CDR3 DNA reads TGTGCCAGCCACGGACAGAACTCTGGAAACACCATATATTTT. This chain joins TRBV6-5 and TRBJ1-3, with D tentatively TRBD1 (6 bases). V was clipped by 8 bases and J by 0 bases, with 11 bases between them. This CDR3 has 14 residues. Per germline, CDR1 MNHEY and CDR2 SVGAGI.